Presented here are 18 T cell receptor beta chains from one specimen sequenced in a study of cytomegalovirus exposure and HLA in healthy donors. The PCR used 60 Vbeta and 13 Jbeta primers. The protocol was immunoSEQ multiplex PCR, while the TCRdb copy is restricted to in-frame clones and leaves out a portion. The sample includes fewer than 150,000 clones, roughly 80% of them seen just once. Specimen: PBMCs. The receptors were gathered from a man between 45 and 60 years old in good health and CMV-seropositive.

This rearrangement joins TRBV28 to TRBJ1-5, with 9 bases lining up with TRBD1. The CDR3 runs 15 residues. The germline V gene encodes CDR1 MDHEN and CDR2 SYDVKM. Germline trimming cut 6 bases from V and 2 bases from J; bases unmatched to any gene: 5. CDR3 region: CASRNRGPGNQPQHF. The DNA of the CDR3 is TGTGCCAGCAGAAACAGGGGGCCTGGCAATCAGCCCCAGCATTTT.

The chain joins TRBV18 to TRBJ1-3; D might be TRBD1 (6 bases). The germline V and J ends were trimmed by 4 bases and 0 bases, with 10 bases remaining between them. Germline-derived CDR1 and CDR2 are KGHSH and LQKENI. This CDR3 is 15 amino acids long. CDR3 protein: CASSLDRTSGNTIYF. CDR3 bases: TGTGCCAGCTCACTCGACAGGACCTCTGGAAACACCATATATTTT.

This rearrangement joins TRBV30 to TRBJ2-1; 10 nucleotides agree with TRBD2. V lost 4 bases to trimming and J lost 6 bases; unmatched junction nucleotides: 9. The CDR3 runs to 15 residues. Per the germline V gene, CDR1 is GTSNPN and CDR2 is SVGIG (reference sequence). CDR3 coding DNA: TGTGCCTGGATGAAAGGACTAGCGGCATCCAATGAGCAGTTCTTC. It specifies CAWMKGLAASNEQFF.

In regard to this clone: An end of the junction differs from the germline gene, which may be a read error. The chain links TRBV7-7 to TRBJ2-7, with 7 positions matching TRBD1. Germline assignment: CDR1 SSHAT and CDR2 FNYEAQ (reference sequence). This CDR3 contains 14 residues. CDR3 in DNA: TGTGCTAGCAGCAAAGGGACAGCAGATTACGAGCAGTACTTC. Its translation: CASSKGTADYEQYF.

This clone showed up just a few times. The chain combines TRBV7-7 with TRBJ2-7, with D maybe TRBD1 (6 bases). Germline V CDR1 and CDR2: SSHAT, FNYEAQ (reference sequence). The CDR3 has 15 amino acids. V was pared by 1 base and J by 3 bases, with 13 bases between. The DNA for the CDR3 is TGTGCCAGCAGCTTAGAAGGGGGTGAGGGCTACGAGCAGTACTTC. This encodes CASSLEGGEGYEQYF.

The J gene is TRBJ1-1, the V gene TRBV5-8, with 8 bases fitting TRBD1. V dropped 3 bases and J dropped 4; count of bases not matched to a gene: 5. Per germline, CDR1 SGHTS and CDR2 YDEGEE. The CDR3 is made up of 14 amino acids. The CDR3 is CASSYRGLVTEAFF. The CDR3 DNA is TGTGCCAGCAGCTACAGGGGGTTGGTCACTGAAGCTTTCTTT.

This clone was counted between two and nine times. The V gene is TRBV6-1, the J gene TRBJ2-3; TRBD2 might be the D (5 bases). Germline CDR1 is MNHNS and CDR2 is SASEGT. V was clipped by 10 bases and J by 3 bases, with 17 bases between them. The CDR3 has 14 residues. Here the CDR3 DNA reads TGTGCCACCCTAGAGGTGCTAGCAACAGATACGCAGTATTTT. Encoded protein: CATLEVLATDTQYF.

J is TRBJ1-3 and V is TRBV2, with 7 bases aligning to TRBD1. The germline V gene encodes CDR1 SNHLY and CDR2 FYNNEI. V shed 7 bases and J 0 bases; nucleotides not matched to a gene: 9. The CDR3 is made up of 16 amino acids. The CDR3 coding sequence is TGTGCCAGCAACCGACAGGGCCCGAGCTCTGGAAACACCATATATTTT. Its translation is CASNRQGPSSGNTIYF. Complete variable domain (other parts from reference TRBV2 and TRBJ1-3): EPEVTQTPSHQVTQMGQEVILRCVPISNHLYFYWYRQILGQKVEFLVSFYNNEISEKSEIFDDQFSVERPDGSNFTLKIRSTKLEDSAMYFCASNRQGPSSGNTIYFGEGSWLTVV.

The V gene is TRBV10-1, the J gene TRBJ2-5; TRBD2 might be the D (5 bases). Germline-derived CDR1 and CDR2 are WNHNN and SYGVQD (reference sequence). The CDR3 extends over 13 amino acids. V lost 4 bases to trimming and J lost 7 bases, with 13 bases between them. The DNA of the CDR3 is TGCGCCAGCAGTGTGCAGCGGTTGGGGACCCAGTACTTC. It is translated as CASSVQRLGTQYF.

The chain uses TRBV25-1 and TRBJ2-1; 7 nucleotides agree with TRBD2. The CDR3 has 16 residues. The ends lost 1 base at V and 2 bases at J; junction bases unmatched: 5. Per the germline V gene, CDR1 is MGHDK and CDR2 is SYGVNS. The CDR3 loop is CASSELGLAAYNEQFF. The CDR3 nucleotides read TGTGCCAGCAGTGAATTGGGGCTAGCGGCCTACAATGAGCAGTTCTTC.

Concerning this clone: The junction does not match germline at one end; this may be a read error. This sample also contains other DNA sequences that code for the same CDR3. The chain recombines TRBV19 with TRBJ1-6, with no clear D. Germline V gene lookup returns CDR1 LNHDA and CDR2 SQIVND (reference sequence). CDR3 size: 15 residues. The CDR3 nucleotides read TGTGCCACCACCGGCGGGAGCTCCTATAATTCCCCCCTCCACTTT. Its translation is CATTGGSSYNSPLHF.

This clone was seen a handful of times. The J gene is TRBJ2-7, the V gene TRBV28; TRBD1 matches at 10 bases. The CDR3 sequence is 14 residues long. Germline assignment: CDR1 MDHEN and CDR2 SYDVKM. Losses at the gene ends were 7 bases for V and 8 bases for J; bases not matched to a gene: 11. CDR3 region: CASTGGGQGYQQYF. In DNA, the CDR3 is TGTGCCAGCACTGGGGGGGGACAGGGGTACCAGCAGTACTTC.

This clone appeared a few times. This chain joins TRBV6-6 and TRBJ1-5; 8 nucleotides align to TRBD1. V was pared by 5 bases and J by 11 bases, with 8 bases of the junction left unmatched. Germline values: CDR1 MNHNY, CDR2 SVGAGI (reference sequence). The CDR3 spans 13 residues. The CDR3 reads CASSRQGTDTQHF. In DNA, the CDR3 is TGTGCCAGCAGTCGACAGGGGACAGATACCCAGCATTTT.

The J gene is TRBJ2-2, the V gene TRBV4-3; 7 nucleotides match TRBD2. The V segment lost 1 base and the J segment 2 bases; nucleotides outside the gene matches: 10. The germline CDR1 and CDR2 sequences are LGHNA and YSLEER. The CDR3 extends over 18 amino acids. DNA of the CDR3: TGCGCCAGCAGCCAAGTGGAGCGGGGAAGGATCAACACCGGGGAGCTGTTTTTT. The encoded protein is CASSQVERGRINTGELFF.

This clone occurred a few times. V usage is TRBV6-5 and J usage is TRBJ1-3; perhaps TRBD1 as D (6 bases). CDR3 length equals 15 residues. The V gene's germline CDR1 is MNHEY and CDR2 SVGAGI. The V and J ends lost 10 bases and 0 bases respectively, with 16 bases between them. CDR3 residues: CATRPDRSSGNTIYF. The DNA of the CDR3 is TGTGCCACTAGGCCGGACAGATCCTCTGGAAACACCATATATTTT.

This clone appeared a few times. The same CDR3 also results from other DNA sequences found in this sample. The chain couples TRBV5-1 to TRBJ1-1; 8 bases agree with TRBD1. The CDR3 totals 14 residues. The germline gives CDR1 SGHRS, CDR2 YFSETQ. The junction had 6 bases not matched to a gene; V was cut back by 4 bases and J by 4 bases. The chain's CDR3 is CASSPGQGGTEAFF. CDR3 bases: TGCGCCAGCAGCCCCGGACAGGGAGGCACTGAAGCTTTCTTT.

This chain uses TRBV7-2 with TRBJ2-3; no reliable D call. V lost 2 bases, J lost 6 bases, and 6 bases lay in between. Germline CDR1 is SGHTA and CDR2 is FQGNSA. The CDR3 sequence is 12 residues long. The chain's CDR3 is CASSLYSDTQYF. In DNA, the CDR3 is TGTGCCAGCAGCTTATATAGCGATACGCAGTATTTT.

V usage is TRBV9 and J usage is TRBJ2-1; no clear D gene. Germline V CDR1 and CDR2: SGDLS, YYNGEE. V gave up 2 bases and J gave up 0 bases, with 9 bases separating them. This CDR3 has 15 residues. This CDR3 is CASSVIANSYNEQFF. CDR3 DNA: TGTGCCAGCAGCGTTATAGCTAACTCCTACAATGAGCAGTTCTTC.